This record looks at one TCR beta chain sequence and its context. V lost 1 base and J lost 4; bases outside the gene matches: 10. Germline V lookup: CDR1 SGDLS, CDR2 YYNGEE. The CDR3 runs to 16 residues. These data are taken from a study of cytomegalovirus exposure and HLA in healthy donors. About the research overall: There were 90 million to 140 million unique TCR beta sequences, drawn from about 179 million T cells, in an earlier analysis.

Primers: 60 Vbeta forward and 13 Jbeta reverse. Sequencing was performed with immunoSEQ multiplex PCR; in TCRdb, only in-frame clones are kept and a portion is missing. Among 150,000 to 250,000 clones listed, 82% were seen once. V is TRBV9 and J is TRBJ1-2; the match to TRBD1 covers 7 bases. The sequencing sample was made of PBMCs. The sequence derives from a boy between 2 and 10 years old in good health and CMV-seronegative. For the CDR3, the DNA is TGTGCCAGCAGCGTAACTCAGGGGGAAGGGTTCTATGGCTACACCTTC. Translated: CASSVTQGEGFYGYTF.